This note documents a single TCR beta chain sequence. This sample stems from a study of blood T cell repertoires in COVID-19. Looking at the study overall: From T cells, B-cell-depleted T cells, or PBMCs came the material, which was cDNA or gDNA.

Here immunoSEQ multiplex PCR was the method, and the copy in TCRdb shows in-frame clones only, minus some. This repertoire shows about 250,000 clones, roughly 80% found once; its top ten account for approximately 4.8%. Deletions cut 5 bases from V and 1 base from J, with 17 bases between. CDR1 is SGHTA, CDR2 FQGNSA, per germline. The CDR3 has 16 amino acids. V is TRBV7-2 and J is TRBJ1-1; maybe TRBD1 (5 bases). Sequenced material: peripheral blood. The clonotype was recovered from a woman between 65 and 79 years old with acute or convalescent COVID-19. CDR3 residues: CASSARPRGQNTEAFF. CDR3 sequence (DNA): TGTGCCAGCAGCGCAAGGCCCCGAGGACAGAACACTGAAGCTTTCTTT.